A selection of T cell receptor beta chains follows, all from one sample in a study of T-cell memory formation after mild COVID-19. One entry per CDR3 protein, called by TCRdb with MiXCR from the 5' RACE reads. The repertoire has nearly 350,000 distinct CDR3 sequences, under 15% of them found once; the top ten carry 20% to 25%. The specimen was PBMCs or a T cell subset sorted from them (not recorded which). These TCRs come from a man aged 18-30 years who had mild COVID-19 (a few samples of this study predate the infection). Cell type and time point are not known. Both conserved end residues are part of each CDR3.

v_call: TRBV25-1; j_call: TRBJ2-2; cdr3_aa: CASTGDSRELFF
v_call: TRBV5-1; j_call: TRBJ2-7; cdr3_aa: CASSLLSNIGDEQYF
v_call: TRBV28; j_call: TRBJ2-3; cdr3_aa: CASIPGFADTQYF
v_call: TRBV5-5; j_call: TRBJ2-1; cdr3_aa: CASSFGLAGDEQFF
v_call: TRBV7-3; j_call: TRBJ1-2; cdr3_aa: CASSLSPLYGYTF
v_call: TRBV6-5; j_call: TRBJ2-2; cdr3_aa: CASSIQGSATGELFF
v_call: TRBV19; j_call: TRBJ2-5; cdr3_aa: CASSANPGLTKRETQYF
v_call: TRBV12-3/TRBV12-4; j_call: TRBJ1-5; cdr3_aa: CASSSNRLNQPQHF
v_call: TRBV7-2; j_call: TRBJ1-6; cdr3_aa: CASSFPGPNSPLHF
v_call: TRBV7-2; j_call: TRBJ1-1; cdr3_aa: CASRQSVTEAFF
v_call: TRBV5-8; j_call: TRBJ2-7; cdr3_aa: CASSFRDGQMREQYF
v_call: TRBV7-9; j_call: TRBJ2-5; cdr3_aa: CASSLGSATRETQYF
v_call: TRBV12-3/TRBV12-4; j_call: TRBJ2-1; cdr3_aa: CASSSPMGDREQFF
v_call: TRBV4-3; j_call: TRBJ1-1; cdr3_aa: CASSSFQGAEAFF
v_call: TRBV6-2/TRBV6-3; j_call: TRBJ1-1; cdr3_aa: CASNAGGNTEAFF
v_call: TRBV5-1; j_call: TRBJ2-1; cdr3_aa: CASSLTPQQINEQFF
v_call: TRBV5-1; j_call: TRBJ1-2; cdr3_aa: CASSFLPGNYGYTF
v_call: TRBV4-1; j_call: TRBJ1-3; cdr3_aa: CASSQGRRTISGNTIYF
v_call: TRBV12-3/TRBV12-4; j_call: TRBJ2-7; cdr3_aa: CASSYTNRGSYEQYF
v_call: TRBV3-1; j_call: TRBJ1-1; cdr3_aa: CASSQLRTAEAFF
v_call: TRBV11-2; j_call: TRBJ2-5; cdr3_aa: CASSLTYRETQYF
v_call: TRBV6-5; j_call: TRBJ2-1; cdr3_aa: CASSYSRGSYNEQFF
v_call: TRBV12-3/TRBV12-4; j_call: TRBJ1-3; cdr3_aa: CASSPSAGGNTIYF
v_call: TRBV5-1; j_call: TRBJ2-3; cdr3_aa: CASSLQGMQDTQYF
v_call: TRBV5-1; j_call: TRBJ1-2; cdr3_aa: CASSEGQGAFGYTF
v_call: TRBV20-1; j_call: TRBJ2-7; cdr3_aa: CSAIGVRGDYEQYF
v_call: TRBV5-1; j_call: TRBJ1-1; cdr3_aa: CASSLSTERGTEAFF
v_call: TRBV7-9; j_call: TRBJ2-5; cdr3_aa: CASSRDYPVGETQYF
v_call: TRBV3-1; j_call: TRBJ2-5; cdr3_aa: CASSPPAPASGVGETQYF
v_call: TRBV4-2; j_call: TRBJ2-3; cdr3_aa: CASSQEGGGGFTDTQYF
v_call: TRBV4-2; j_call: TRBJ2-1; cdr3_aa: CASSPAGGSPIQQFF
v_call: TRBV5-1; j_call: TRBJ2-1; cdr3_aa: CASSLRQGRSNEQFF
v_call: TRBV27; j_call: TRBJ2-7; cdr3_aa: CASSLRTGVGFYEQYF
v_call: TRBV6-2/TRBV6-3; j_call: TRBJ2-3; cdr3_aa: CASSYAPVHTQYF
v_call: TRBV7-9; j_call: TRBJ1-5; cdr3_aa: CASSLGVGQAHQPQHF
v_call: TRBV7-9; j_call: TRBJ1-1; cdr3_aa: CASSLRVTAEAFF
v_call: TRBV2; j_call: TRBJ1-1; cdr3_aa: CASSDKIFKPQALF
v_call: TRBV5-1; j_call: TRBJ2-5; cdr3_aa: CASRRSGVGQETQYF
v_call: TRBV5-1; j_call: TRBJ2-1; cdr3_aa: CASSLARANEQFF
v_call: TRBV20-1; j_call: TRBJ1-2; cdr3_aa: CSARTPNYGYTF
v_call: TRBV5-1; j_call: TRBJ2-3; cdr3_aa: CASSSGTSRRDTQYF
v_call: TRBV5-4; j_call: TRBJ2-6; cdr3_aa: CASSPPLGSGANVLTF
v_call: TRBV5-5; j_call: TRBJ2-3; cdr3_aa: CASSPRDYITDTQYF
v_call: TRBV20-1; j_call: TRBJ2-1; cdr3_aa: CSARSMGQESSYNEQFF
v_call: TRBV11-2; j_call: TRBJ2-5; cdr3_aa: CASSWGQGVRETQYF
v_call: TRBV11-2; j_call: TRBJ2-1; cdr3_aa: CASSLVGSGASGGNEQFF
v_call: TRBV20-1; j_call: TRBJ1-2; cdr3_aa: CSARDFTGDYGYTF
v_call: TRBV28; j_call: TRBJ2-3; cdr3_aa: CASTPPGDTQYF
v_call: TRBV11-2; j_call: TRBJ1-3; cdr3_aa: CASSLAGGFSGNTIYF
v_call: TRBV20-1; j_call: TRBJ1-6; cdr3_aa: CSATEAGYNSPLHF